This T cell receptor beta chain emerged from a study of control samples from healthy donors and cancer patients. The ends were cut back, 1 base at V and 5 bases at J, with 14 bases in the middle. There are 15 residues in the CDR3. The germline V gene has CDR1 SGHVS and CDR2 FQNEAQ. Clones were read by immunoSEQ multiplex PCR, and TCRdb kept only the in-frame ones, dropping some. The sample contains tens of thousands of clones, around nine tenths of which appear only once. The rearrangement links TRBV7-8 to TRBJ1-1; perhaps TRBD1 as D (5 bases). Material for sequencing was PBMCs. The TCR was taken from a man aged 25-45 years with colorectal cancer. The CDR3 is CASSLVPGSETEAFF. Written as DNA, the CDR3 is TGTGCCAGCAGCTTAGTTCCAGGGTCGGAGACTGAAGCTTTCTTT.